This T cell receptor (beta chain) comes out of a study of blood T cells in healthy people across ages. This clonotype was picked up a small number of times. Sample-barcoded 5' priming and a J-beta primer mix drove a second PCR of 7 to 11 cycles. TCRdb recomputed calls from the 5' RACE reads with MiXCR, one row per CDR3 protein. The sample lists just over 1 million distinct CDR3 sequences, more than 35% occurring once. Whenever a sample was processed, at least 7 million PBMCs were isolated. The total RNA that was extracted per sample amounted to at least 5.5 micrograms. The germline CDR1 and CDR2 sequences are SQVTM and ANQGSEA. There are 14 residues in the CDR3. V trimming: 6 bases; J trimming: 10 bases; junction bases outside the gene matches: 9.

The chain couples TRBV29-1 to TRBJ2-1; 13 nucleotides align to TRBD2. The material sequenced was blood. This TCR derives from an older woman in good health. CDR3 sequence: CSVVQTSGRSEQFF. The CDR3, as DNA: TGCAGCGTCGTCCAGACTAGCGGGAGGTCCGAGCAGTTCTTC.